These 11 T cell receptor beta chains originate from one sample sequenced in a study of OX40 agonist ivuxolimab in advanced cancers. TCRdb keeps only in-frame clones here, not all; method: immunoSEQ multiplex PCR. Of 75,000 to 80,000 clones listed, 94% are singletons. The sample here was CD4+ or CD8+ T cells sorted from blood, taken in a trial of the OX40 agonist ivuxolimab. These receptors all come from an adult with an advanced solid tumor such as melanoma, head and neck, liver or kidney cancer.

J is TRBJ2-5 and V is TRBV6-6, with D perhaps TRBD1 (5 bases). This CDR3 is 13 amino acids long. Germline values: CDR1 MNHNY, CDR2 SVGAGI (reference sequence). The germline V and J ends were trimmed by 7 bases and 1 base, with 10 bases remaining between them. CDR3 amino acids: CASTGLLQETQYF. Written as DNA, the CDR3 is TGTGCCAGCACAGGGCTACTCCAAGAGACCCAGTACTTC.

V and J are TRBV5-8 and TRBJ1-1; D perhaps matches TRBD1 (6 bases). Germline V lookup: CDR1 SGHTS, CDR2 YDEGEE. V was shortened by 0 bases and J by 4 bases, with 10 bases between the two germline ends. The CDR3 is 14 amino acids. The CDR3 DNA sequence: TGTGCCAGCAGCTTGGCTGGAGGGGGCACTGAAGCTTTCTTT. This sequence encodes CASSLAGGGTEAFF.

The J gene is TRBJ2-6, the V gene TRBV5-4; 9 nucleotides align to TRBD1. This CDR3 spans 15 amino acids. Germline V lookup: CDR1 SGHNT, CDR2 YYREEE (reference sequence). Trimming at V came to 4 bases and at J to 8 bases, leaving 7 bases not matched to a gene. DNA of the CDR3: TGTGCCAGCAGCCCGGGACAGGGAGTACCCAACGTCCTGACTTTC. Protein sequence: CASSPGQGVPNVLTF.

The J gene is TRBJ1-2, the V gene TRBV7-9; tentatively, D is TRBD1 (6 bases). Germline CDR1 SEHNR, CDR2 FQNEAQ (reference sequence). CDR3 length equals 15 residues. Trimming removed 4 bases from V and 0 bases from J, with 12 bases in between. CDR3 in DNA: TGTGCCAGCAGCTGGGGGGCAGTAGCTAACTATGGCTACACCTTC. Its translation is CASSWGAVANYGYTF.

J is TRBJ2-5 and V is TRBV5-6; D tentatively fits TRBD1 or TRBD2 (5 bases each). CDR1 and CDR2 from the germline V gene are SGHDT and YYEEEE. The V gene lost 3 bases and the J gene lost 4 bases, with 16 bases spanning the gap. The length of the CDR3 is 15 residues. CDR3 nucleotide sequence: TGTGCCAGCAGCTCATACGGGTCGGGGCGAGAGACCCAGTACTTC. Residues: CASSSYGSGRETQYF.

The chain carries TRBV4-3 and TRBJ2-7; tentatively, D is TRBD2 (5 bases). The germline V and J ends were trimmed by 0 bases and 6 bases, with 18 bases remaining between them. The CDR3 is 16 residues long. CDR1 and CDR2 (germline): LGHNA, YSLEER. In DNA, the CDR3 is TGCGCCAGCAGCCAAGATATGAACGCCGGGGTAGGCGAGCAGTACTTC. The encoded protein is CASSQDMNAGVGEQYF.

This chain connects TRBV11-2 to TRBJ1-2, with D tentatively TRBD1 (5 bases). Germline lookup yields CDR1 SGHAT and CDR2 FQNNGV. The CDR3 runs to 14 residues. Trimming pared 7 bases from V and 1 base from J, leaving 13 bases between. The CDR3 region is CASTLGGVNYGYTF. The CDR3, as DNA: TGTGCCAGCACCTTGGGGGGGGTTAACTATGGCTACACCTTC.

The CDR3: CASRSGDYGYTF. DNA of the CDR3: TGCGCCAGCAGATCAGGGGACTATGGCTACACCTTC. This sequence joins TRBV5-1 and TRBJ1-2; a possible D gene is TRBD1 (6 bases). Germline CDR1 SGHRS, CDR2 YFSETQ. The CDR3 is 12 residues long. Trimming removed 5 bases at V and 3 bases at J, with 8 bases between.

The chain recombines TRBV9 with TRBJ2-5; D ambiguous. CDR3 size: 14 residues. Trimming stripped 4 bases from V and 2 bases from J, with 12 bases between. Germline V lookup: CDR1 SGDLS, CDR2 YYNGEE. This CDR3 reads CASSSPWAQETQYF. DNA for the CDR3: TGTGCCAGCAGCTCTCCTTGGGCGCAAGAGACCCAGTACTTC.

The J gene is TRBJ2-1, the V gene TRBV7-6; 8 bases match TRBD2. Germline CDR1 is SGHVS and CDR2 is FNYEAQ. This CDR3 is built from 14 residues. V gave up 5 bases and J gave up 5 bases; unmatched junction bases: 5. This CDR3 reads CASSQWTSHNEQFF. CDR3 bases: TGTGCCAGCAGCCAGTGGACTAGCCACAATGAGCAGTTCTTC.

The chain recombines TRBV6-4 with TRBJ1-2, with unresolved D. The germline V gene has CDR1 MRHNA and CDR2 SNTAGT. The CDR3 contains 16 residues. V lost 0 bases, J lost 0 bases, and 11 bases lay in between. CDR3 in DNA: TGTGCCAGCAGTGACTCGCCCGGCACAGCTAACTATGGCTACACCTTC. It specifies CASSDSPGTANYGYTF.